These T cell receptor beta chains were read from a single sample in a study of radiation and T cells in renal cell carcinoma. Sequencing was performed with immunoSEQ multiplex PCR; in TCRdb, only in-frame clones are kept and a portion is missing. The data hold about 150,000 clones, with around 89% observed a single time. The sequenced sample was blood, obtained from a patient whose treatment included radiotherapy and nephrectomy. These receptors were obtained from a woman aged 70-85 years with renal cell carcinoma. Each CDR3 is given with its conserved first and last residue. D genes are given only for firm matches. Size values are once, few and many counts, or a class for expanded clones, and some rows have none.

size	V	J	D	CDR3	DNA
NA	TRBV19	TRBJ2-3	TRBD2	CASIRTSGGSTDTQYF	TGTGCCAGTATACGGACTAGCGGGGGGAGCACAGATACGCAGTATTTT
once	TRBV5-1	TRBJ1-3	NA	CASSLGLMAGPPGNTIYF	TGCGCCAGCAGCTTGGGGCTTATGGCGGGGCCCCCTGGAAACACCATATATTTT
NA	TRBV5-1	TRBJ2-2	TRBD1	CASRQRQGNTGELFF	TGCGCCAGCAGACAGCGACAGGGGAACACCGGGGAGCTGTTTTTT
NA	TRBV5-1	TRBJ2-7	TRBD1	CASSLGGQKVYEQYF	TGCGCCAGCAGCTTGGGGGGACAGAAAGTGTACGAGCAGTACTTC
NA	TRBV20-1	TRBJ2-7	TRBD1	CSASPGQAEYF	TGCAGTGCCTCGCCAGGACAGGCAGAGTACTTC
few	TRBV10-3	TRBJ1-2	NA	CAISDGNYGYTF	TGTGCCATCAGTGACGGGAACTATGGCTACACCTTC
NA	TRBV27	TRBJ2-2	NA	CATQNGNRADTGELFF	TGTGCCACCCAAAATGGTAATAGGGCCGACACCGGGGAGCTGTTTTTT
NA	TRBV28	TRBJ2-7	NA	CASERAYEQYF	TGTGCCAGCGAACGGGCCTACGAGCAGTACTTC
once	TRBV6-6	TRBJ1-5	NA	CASSPWRATNQPQHF	TGTGCCAGCAGTCCGTGGCGGGCCACCAATCAGCCCCAGCATTTT
few	TRBV4-2	TRBJ1-4	NA	CASSQEWQGDEKLFF	TGTGCCAGCAGCCAAGAATGGCAGGGTGACGAAAAACTGTTTTTT
NA	TRBV10-2	TRBJ2-3	TRBD2	CASSDRGLAGPDTQYF	TGCGCCAGCAGTGATAGGGGACTAGCGGGCCCAGATACGCAGTATTTT
NA	TRBV9	TRBJ2-2	NA	CASSVVPDSPTGELFF	TGTGCCAGCAGCGTCGTACCGGACAGCCCGACCGGGGAGCTGTTTTTT
NA	TRBV30	TRBJ2-7	NA	CAWSEVGAEQYF	TGTGCCTGGAGTGAAGTAGGGGCCGAGCAGTACTTC
NA	TRBV7-2	TRBJ1-3	TRBD1	CASSLGTGAGNTIYF	TGTGCCAGCAGCCTCGGGACAGGGGCCGGAAACACCATATATTTT
NA	TRBV7-3	TRBJ1-2	TRBD1	CASSFPTGGGYTF	TGTGCCAGCAGCTTCCCGACAGGGGGAGGCTACACCTTC
NA	TRBV7-2	TRBJ1-5	NA	CASSLQKGKGMGQPQHF	TGTGCCAGCAGCTTACAAAAGGGAAAGGGGATGGGTCAGCCCCAGCATTTT
NA	TRBV19	TRBJ1-4	NA	CASSIQGYNEKLFF	TGTGCCAGTAGTATCCAGGGCTATAATGAAAAACTGTTTTTT
NA	TRBV9	TRBJ2-3	NA	CASSVAGGAFTDTQYF	TGTGCCAGCAGCGTAGCTGGGGGGGCGTTCACAGATACGCAGTATTTT
NA	TRBV6-4	TRBJ2-1	NA	CASKRTYEQFF	TGTGCCAGCAAAAGGACCTATGAGCAGTTCTTC
NA	TRBV5-4	TRBJ1-4	TRBD1	CASRLTGGEKLFF	TGTGCCAGCAGGTTGACAGGGGGAGAAAAACTGTTTTTT
NA	TRBV2	TRBJ1-5	TRBD1	CASRDRLSNQPQHF	TGTGCCAGCAGGGACAGGTTAAGCAATCAGCCCCAGCATTTT